Below, 6 T cell receptor beta chains from the same sample are listed, as sequenced in a study of cytomegalovirus exposure and HLA in healthy donors. The PCR contained 60 Vbeta and 13 Jbeta primers. Assay: immunoSEQ multiplex PCR; the TCRdb copy retains only in-frame clones and omits some. The sample contains about 130,000 clones, roughly 80% of which appear only once. The sample was PBMCs. The receptor set was obtained from a woman in her forties in good health and CMV-seronegative.

To note about this clone: The germline gene is not matched at one end of the junction; a read error may be the cause. The V call is TRBV4-2, the J call TRBJ1-5, with 9 positions matching TRBD1. From germline, CDR1 is LGHNA and CDR2 YNFKEQ. This CDR3 region has 16 residues. This chain's CDR3 is CARSQDAQGAGQPQHF. Written as DNA, the CDR3 is TGTGCCCGCAGCCAAGATGCACAGGGGGCAGGACAGCCCCAGCATTTT.

The gene calls are TRBV10-3 and TRBJ2-3, with TRBD2 identical over 13 bases. V dropped 6 bases and J dropped 2; count of bases not matched to a gene: 2. The CDR3 extends over 15 amino acids. The germline V gene has CDR1 ENHRY and CDR2 SYGVKD. For the CDR3, the DNA is TGTGCCATCAGACTAGCGGGAGGGACCACAGATACGCAGTATTTT. Its protein product is CAIRLAGGTTDTQYF.

The rearrangement uses TRBV29-1 and TRBJ2-1; D may be TRBD2 (5 bases). Trimming took 4 bases from V and 15 from J, leaving 13 bases between them. The CDR3 sequence is 10 residues long. CDR1 SQVTM and CDR2 ANQGSEA come from the germline V gene. The chain's CDR3 is CSVVRGIRFF. Written as DNA, the CDR3 is TGCAGCGTTGTTCGGGGTATTCGGTTCTTC.

DNA for the CDR3: TGTGCCAGTAGTAAGCATGAGGCCCCGGCGGGGGAGACCCAGTACTTC. This translates into CASSKHEAPAGETQYF. The chain has TRBV19 and TRBJ2-5, with a possible D match to TRBD2 (6 bases). Germline assignment: CDR1 LNHDA and CDR2 SQIVND (reference sequence). V lost 4 bases and J 5 bases, leaving 20 bases between the germline ends. This CDR3 is built from 16 residues.

V is TRBV25-1 and J is TRBJ2-3; TRBD1 is a possible D gene (5 bases). In germline, CDR1 is MGHDK, CDR2 SYGVNS. The CDR3 has 12 residues. Trimming pared 5 bases from V and 4 bases from J, leaving 7 bases between. As DNA, the CDR3 is TGTGCCAGCAGTCGACAGCCAGATACGCAGTATTTT. It is translated as CASSRQPDTQYF.

The chain uses TRBV10-3 and TRBJ2-3, with D perhaps matching TRBD2 (6 bases). CDR1 ENHRY and CDR2 SYGVKD come from the germline V gene. The CDR3 length is 15 residues. Trimming stripped 0 bases from V and 7 bases from J, with 14 bases between. Written as DNA, the CDR3 is TGTGCCATCAGTGAGTCGACGGGAGTGACGCATACGCAGTATTTT. Protein: CAISESTGVTHTQYF.